This T cell receptor beta chain came from a study of T cells after yellow fever vaccination. A single record per CDR3 protein comes from TCRdb applying MiXCR to the 5' RACE reads. The repertoire holds around 600,000 distinct CDR3 sequences, with around 12% as singletons. This clonotype was seen more than once but under ten times. No antigen is known for it. Whole-study results and caveats: At about 97% for CD4 and approximately 89% for CD8, most primary-vaccination clones showed up again after the booster.

Germline V gene lookup returns CDR1 SGHRS and CDR2 YFSETQ. This CDR3 has 15 residues. V was clipped by 4 bases and J by 6 bases, with 20 bases between them. The specimen was PBMCs, collected on the day of the yellow fever booster vaccination. The receptor comes from a man aged 30-40 years who received the YFV17D yellow fever vaccine. V gene TRBV5-1 combines with J gene TRBJ2-7; D perhaps matches TRBD2 (5 bases). The CDR3 loop reads CASSPEAVHLSEQYF. As DNA, the CDR3 is TGCGCCAGCAGCCCGGAGGCAGTTCACCTGAGCGAGCAGTACTTC.